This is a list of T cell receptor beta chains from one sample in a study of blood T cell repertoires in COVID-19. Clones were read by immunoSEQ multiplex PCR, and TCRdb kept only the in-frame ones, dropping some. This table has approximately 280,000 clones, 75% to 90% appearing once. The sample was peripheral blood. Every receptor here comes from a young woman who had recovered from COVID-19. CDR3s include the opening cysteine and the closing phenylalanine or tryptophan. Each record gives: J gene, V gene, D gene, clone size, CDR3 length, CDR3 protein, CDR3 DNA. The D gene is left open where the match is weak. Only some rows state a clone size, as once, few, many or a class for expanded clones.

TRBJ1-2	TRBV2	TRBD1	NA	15	CASSERDRAVGGYTF	TGTGCCAGCAGTGAGCGGGACAGGGCGGTTGGTGGCTACACCTTC
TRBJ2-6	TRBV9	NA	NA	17	CASSVESRGLGANVLTF	TGTGCCAGCAGCGTAGAATCTCGAGGGTTGGGGGCCAACGTCCTGACTTTC
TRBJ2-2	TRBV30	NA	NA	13	CAWSITGSGELFF	TGTGCCTGGAGTATCACGGGTTCCGGGGAGCTGTTTTTT
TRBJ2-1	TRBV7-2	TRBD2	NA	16	CASRYGLAGGLNEQFF	TGTGCCAGCAGATACGGACTAGCGGGGGGTCTCAATGAGCAGTTCTTC
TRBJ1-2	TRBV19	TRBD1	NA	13	CASSDRGFLGYTF	TGTGCCAGTAGTGACAGGGGCTTCCTGGGCTACACCTTC
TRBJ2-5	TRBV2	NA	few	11	CASELQETQYF	TGTGCCAGCGAACTACAAGAGACCCAGTACTTC
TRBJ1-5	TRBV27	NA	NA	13	CASHPGGNQPQHF	TGTGCCAGCCATCCCGGTGGCAATCAGCCCCAGCATTTT
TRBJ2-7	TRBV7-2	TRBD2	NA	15	CASSLERGARYEQYF	TGTGCCAGCAGCCTAGAGCGGGGGGCCCGCTACGAGCAGTACTTC
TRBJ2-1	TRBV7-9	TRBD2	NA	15	CASSSWGGPYNEQFF	TGTGCCAGCAGCTCATGGGGGGGTCCCTACAATGAGCAGTTCTTC
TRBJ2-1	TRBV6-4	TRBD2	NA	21	CASSDSICSGRAGWSYNEQFF	TGTGCCAGCAGTGACTCGATTTGTTCCGGGAGGGCCGGTTGGTCCTACAATGAGCAGTTCTTC
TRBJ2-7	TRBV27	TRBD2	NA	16	CASARQKLAGSYEQYF	TGTGCCAGCGCGCGTCAAAAACTAGCGGGATCCTACGAGCAGTACTTC
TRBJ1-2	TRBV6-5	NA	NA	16	CASSLSGFGVNYGYTF	TGTGCCAGCAGTTTATCCGGGTTTGGCGTGAACTATGGCTACACCTTC
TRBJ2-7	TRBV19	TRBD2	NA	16	CASSTTTSGSSYEQYF	TGTGCCAGTAGTACGACGACTAGCGGGTCTTCCTACGAGCAGTACTTC
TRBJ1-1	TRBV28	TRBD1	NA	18	CASSLSPDRGRGVWKAFF	TGTGCCAGCAGTTTATCCCCTGACAGGGGGCGCGGGGTTTGGAAGGCTTTCTTT
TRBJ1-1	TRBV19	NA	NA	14	CASSIPKWSTEAFF	TGTGCCAGTAGTATACCGAAGTGGAGCACTGAAGCTTTCTTT
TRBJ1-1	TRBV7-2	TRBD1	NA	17	CASSLRADRGWGTEAFF	TGTGCCAGCAGCTTAAGGGCAGACAGGGGTTGGGGCACTGAAGCTTTCTTT
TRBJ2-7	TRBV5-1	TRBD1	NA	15	CASSFASGTGYEQYF	TGCGCCAGCAGCTTTGCCTCCGGGACAGGCTACGAGCAGTACTTC
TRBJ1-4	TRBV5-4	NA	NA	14	CASSLSGGHEKLFF	TGTGCCAGCAGCCTATCAGGTGGCCATGAAAAACTGTTTTTT
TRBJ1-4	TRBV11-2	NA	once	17	CASSLARGKGTNEKLFF	TGTGCCAGCAGCTTAGCTCGGGGGAAGGGGACTAATGAAAAACTGTTTTTT
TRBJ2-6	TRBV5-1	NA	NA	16	CASSRGLGTGANVLTF	TGCGCCAGCAGCAGGGGTTTGGGCACTGGGGCCAACGTCCTGACTTTC
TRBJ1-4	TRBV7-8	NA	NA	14	CASSSTPGDEKLFF	TGTGCCAGCAGCTCCACTCCAGGGGATGAAAAACTGTTTTTT
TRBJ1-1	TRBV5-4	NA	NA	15	CASSFVGQVNTEAFF	TGTGCCAGCAGCTTCGTGGGACAAGTGAACACTGAAGCTTTCTTT
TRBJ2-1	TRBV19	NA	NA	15	CASHPGGRGSGEQFF	TGTGCCAGTCATCCCGGTGGGAGGGGGTCGGGTGAGCAGTTCTTC
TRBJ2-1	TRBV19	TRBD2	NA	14	CASSTLAVNNEQFF	TGTGCCAGTAGTACTCTAGCGGTGAACAATGAGCAGTTCTTC
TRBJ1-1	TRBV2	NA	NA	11	CATSRDIAAFF	TGTGCCACATCACGGGACATCGCTGCTTTCTTT
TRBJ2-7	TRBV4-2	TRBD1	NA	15	CASSQETGGNYEQYF	TGTGCCAGCAGCCAAGAGACAGGGGGTAACTACGAGCAGTACTTC
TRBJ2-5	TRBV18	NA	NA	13	CASSPGQQETQYF	TGTGCCAGCTCACCTGGACAGCAAGAGACCCAGTACTTC
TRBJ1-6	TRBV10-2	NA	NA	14	CASSGHGGGSPLHF	TGCGCCAGCAGTGGTCACGGGGGTGGCTCACCCCTCCACTTT
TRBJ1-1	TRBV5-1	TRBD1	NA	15	CASRTGVGVNTEAFF	TGCGCCAGCAGAACAGGGGTTGGGGTGAACACTGAAGCTTTCTTT
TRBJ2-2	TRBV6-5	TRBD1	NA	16	CASSYPGTGDPGELFF	TGTGCCAGCAGTTATCCCGGGACAGGGGACCCCGGGGAGCTGTTTTTT
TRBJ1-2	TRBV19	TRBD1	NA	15	CASSTPGTDHYGYTF	TGTGCCAGTAGTACCCCCGGGACAGATCACTATGGCTACACCTTC
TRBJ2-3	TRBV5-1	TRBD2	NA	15	CASSPLAGSTDTQYF	TGCGCCAGCAGCCCCTTAGCGGGTAGCACAGATACGCAGTATTTT
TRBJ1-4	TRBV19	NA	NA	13	CASSIGSQEKLFF	TGTGCCAGTAGTATAGGTTCCCAAGAAAAACTGTTTTTT
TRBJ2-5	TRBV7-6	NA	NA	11	CASSYGETQYF	TGTGCCAGCAGCTACGGGGAGACCCAGTACTTC
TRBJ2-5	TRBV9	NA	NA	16	CASSPGLGRRAETQYF	TGTGCCAGCAGCCCTGGGTTGGGGAGGCGGGCGGAGACCCAGTACTTC
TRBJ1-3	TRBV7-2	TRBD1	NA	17	CASSHDRGGFSGNTIYF	TGTGCCAGCAGCCATGACAGGGGGGGGTTCTCTGGAAACACCATATATTTT
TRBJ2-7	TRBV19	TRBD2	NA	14	CASSRAGERYEQYF	TGTGCCAGTAGTCGGGCGGGAGAGAGGTACGAGCAGTACTTC
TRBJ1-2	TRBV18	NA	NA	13	CASSPETNYGYTF	TGTGCCAGCTCACCCGAGACTAACTATGGCTACACCTTC
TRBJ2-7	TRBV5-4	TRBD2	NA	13	CASSVAGAYEQYF	TGTGCCAGCAGTGTTGCGGGAGCCTACGAGCAGTACTTC
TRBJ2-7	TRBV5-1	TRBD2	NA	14	CASSSTSGTYEQYF	TGCGCCAGCAGCTCGACTAGCGGGACCTACGAGCAGTACTTC
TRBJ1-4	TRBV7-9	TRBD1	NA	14	CASSSGTGLEKLFF	TGTGCCAGCAGCTCCGGGACAGGGTTAGAAAAACTGTTTTTT
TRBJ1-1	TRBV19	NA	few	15	CASSIGSGLNTEAFF	TGTGCCAGTAGTATAGGGTCCGGGTTGAACACTGAAGCTTTCTTT
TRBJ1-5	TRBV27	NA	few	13	CASSFTGNQPQHF	TGTGCCAGCAGTTTTACAGGCAATCAGCCCCAGCATTTT
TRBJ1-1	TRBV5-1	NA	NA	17	CASSLGNLDRRHTEAFF	TGCGCCAGCAGCTTGGGAAATCTCGACAGGAGGCACACTGAAGCTTTCTTT
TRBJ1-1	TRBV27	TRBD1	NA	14	CASNQGARLTEAFF	TGTGCCAGCAATCAGGGGGCGCGGTTGACTGAAGCTTTCTTT
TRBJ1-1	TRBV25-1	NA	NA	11	CASSRGTEAFF	TGTGCCAGCAGTCGGGGAACTGAAGCTTTCTTT